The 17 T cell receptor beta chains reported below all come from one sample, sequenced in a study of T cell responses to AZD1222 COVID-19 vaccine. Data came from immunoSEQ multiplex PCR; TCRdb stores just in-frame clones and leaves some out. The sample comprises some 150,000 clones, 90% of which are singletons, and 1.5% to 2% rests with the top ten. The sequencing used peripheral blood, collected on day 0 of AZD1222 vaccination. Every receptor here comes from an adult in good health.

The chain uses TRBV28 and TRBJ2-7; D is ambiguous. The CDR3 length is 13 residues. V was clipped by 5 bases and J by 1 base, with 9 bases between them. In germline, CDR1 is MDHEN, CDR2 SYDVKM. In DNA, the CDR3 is TGTGCCAGCAGTACTAAGGGTTCCTACGAGCAGTACTTC. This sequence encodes CASSTKGSYEQYF. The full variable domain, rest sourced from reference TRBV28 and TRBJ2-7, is DVKVTQSSRYLVKRTGEKVFLECVQDMDHENMFWYRQDPGLGLRLIYFSYDVKMKEKGDIPEGYSVSREKKERFSLILESASTNQTSMYLCASSTKGSYEQYFGPGTRLTVT.

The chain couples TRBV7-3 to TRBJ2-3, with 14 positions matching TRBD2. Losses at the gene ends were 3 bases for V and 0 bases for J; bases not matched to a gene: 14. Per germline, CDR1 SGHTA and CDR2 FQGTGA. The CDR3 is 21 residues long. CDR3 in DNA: TGTGCCAGCAGCTTCCTGCCGGGACTAGCGGGAGTCTCCGGTAGCACAGATACGCAGTATTTT. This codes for CASSFLPGLAGVSGSTDTQYF.

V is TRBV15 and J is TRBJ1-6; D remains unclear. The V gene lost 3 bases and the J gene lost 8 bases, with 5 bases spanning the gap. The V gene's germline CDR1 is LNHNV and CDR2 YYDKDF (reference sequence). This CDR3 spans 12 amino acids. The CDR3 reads CATSSIDSPLHF. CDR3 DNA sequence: TGTGCCACCAGCAGTATTGATTCACCCCTCCACTTT.

The CDR3 DNA reads TGTGCCTGGAGGCTCGGGAACACCGGGGAGCTGTTTTTT. Translating gives CAWRLGNTGELFF. The chain couples TRBV30 to TRBJ2-2; unclear D gene. Germline V gene lookup returns CDR1 GTSNPN and CDR2 SVGIG (reference sequence). V dropped 3 bases and J dropped 1 base, with 6 bases sitting between them. This CDR3 region has 13 residues.

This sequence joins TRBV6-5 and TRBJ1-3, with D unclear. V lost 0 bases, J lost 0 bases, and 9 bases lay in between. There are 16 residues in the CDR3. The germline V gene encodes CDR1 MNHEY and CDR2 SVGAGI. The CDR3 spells CASSYSGGDSGNTIYF. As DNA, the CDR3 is TGTGCCAGCAGTTACTCCGGTGGGGACTCTGGAAACACCATATATTTT.

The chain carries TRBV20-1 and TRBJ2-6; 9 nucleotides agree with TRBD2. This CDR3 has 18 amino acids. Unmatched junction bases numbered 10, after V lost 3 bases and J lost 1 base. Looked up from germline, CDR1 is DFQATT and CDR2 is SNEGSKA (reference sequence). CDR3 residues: CSASLGLAGNSGANVLTF. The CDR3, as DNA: TGCAGTGCTAGTCTAGGGCTAGCGGGGAATTCTGGGGCCAACGTCCTGACTTTC.

Here the CDR3 reads CASSLVLGGNEQFF. In nucleotides, the CDR3 is TGTGCCAGCAGCTTAGTTTTGGGTGGCAATGAGCAGTTCTTC. The chain carries TRBV7-8 and TRBJ2-1; D uncertain. From germline, CDR1 is SGHVS and CDR2 FQNEAQ. Trimming removed 1 base at V and 6 bases at J, with 10 bases between. The CDR3 extends over 14 amino acids.

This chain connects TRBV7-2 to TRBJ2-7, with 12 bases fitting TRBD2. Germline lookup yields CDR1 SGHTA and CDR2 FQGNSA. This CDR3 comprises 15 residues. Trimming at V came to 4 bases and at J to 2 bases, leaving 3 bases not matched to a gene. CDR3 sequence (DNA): TGTGCCAGCAGCTCAACTAGCGGGAGGCCCTACGAGCAGTACTTC. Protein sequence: CASSSTSGRPYEQYF.

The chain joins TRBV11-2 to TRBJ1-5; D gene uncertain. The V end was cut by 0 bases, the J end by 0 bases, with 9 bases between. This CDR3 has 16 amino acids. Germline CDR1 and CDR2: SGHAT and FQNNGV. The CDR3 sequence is CASSLDWGNSNQPQHF. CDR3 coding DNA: TGTGCCAGCAGCTTAGATTGGGGAAATAGCAATCAGCCCCAGCATTTT.

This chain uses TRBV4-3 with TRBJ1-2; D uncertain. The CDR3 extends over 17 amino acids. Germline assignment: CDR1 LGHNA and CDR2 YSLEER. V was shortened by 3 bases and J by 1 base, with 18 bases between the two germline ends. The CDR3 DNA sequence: TGCGCCAGCAGCCAGACTTGGGAGGGCCGTGTTAACTATGGCTACACCTTC. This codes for CASSQTWEGRVNYGYTF.

The CDR3 is CASSGTGVTNSPLHF. CDR3 DNA: TGTGCCAGCAGTGGGACAGGGGTTACGAATTCACCCCTCCACTTT. The V call is TRBV28, the J call TRBJ1-6; 10 bases fit TRBD1. The CDR3 extends over 15 amino acids. CDR1 and CDR2 from the germline V gene are MDHEN and SYDVKM. J lost 7 bases, V lost 5 bases, and 5 bases had no gene match.

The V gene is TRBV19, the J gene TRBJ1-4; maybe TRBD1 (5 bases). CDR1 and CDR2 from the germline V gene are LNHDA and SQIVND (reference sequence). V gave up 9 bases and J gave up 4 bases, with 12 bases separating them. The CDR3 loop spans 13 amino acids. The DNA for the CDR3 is TGTGCCAGCTCGTCGGGGCTTAATGAAAAACTGTTTTTT. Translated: CASSSGLNEKLFF.

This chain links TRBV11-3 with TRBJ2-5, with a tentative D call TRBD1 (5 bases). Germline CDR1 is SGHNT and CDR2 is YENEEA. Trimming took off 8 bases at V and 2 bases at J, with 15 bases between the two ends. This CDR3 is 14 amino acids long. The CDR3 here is CASSLGPTQETQYF. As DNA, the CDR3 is TGTGCCAGCTCCCTGGGGCCCACTCAAGAGACCCAGTACTTC.

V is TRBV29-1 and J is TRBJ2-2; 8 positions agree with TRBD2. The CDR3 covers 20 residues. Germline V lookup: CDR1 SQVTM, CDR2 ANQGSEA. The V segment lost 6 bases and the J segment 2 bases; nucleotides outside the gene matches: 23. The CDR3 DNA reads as TGCAGCGTACGTGAGGCCGGGACTAGAGGAACAAAGATCAACACCGGGGAGCTGTTTTTT. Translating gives CSVREAGTRGTKINTGELFF.

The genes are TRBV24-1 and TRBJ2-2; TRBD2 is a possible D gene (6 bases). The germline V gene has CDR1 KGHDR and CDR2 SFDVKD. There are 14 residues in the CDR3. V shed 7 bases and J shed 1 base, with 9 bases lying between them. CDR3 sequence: CATRGRGNTGELFF. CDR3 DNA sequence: TGTGCCACCAGAGGGCGGGGGAACACCGGGGAGCTGTTTTTT.

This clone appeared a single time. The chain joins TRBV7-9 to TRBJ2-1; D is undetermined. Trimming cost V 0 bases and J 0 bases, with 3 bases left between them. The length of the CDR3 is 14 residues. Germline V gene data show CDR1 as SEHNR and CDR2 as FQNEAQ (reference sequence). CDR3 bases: TGTGCCAGCAGCTTAGCGGACTCCTACAATGAGCAGTTCTTC. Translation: CASSLADSYNEQFF.

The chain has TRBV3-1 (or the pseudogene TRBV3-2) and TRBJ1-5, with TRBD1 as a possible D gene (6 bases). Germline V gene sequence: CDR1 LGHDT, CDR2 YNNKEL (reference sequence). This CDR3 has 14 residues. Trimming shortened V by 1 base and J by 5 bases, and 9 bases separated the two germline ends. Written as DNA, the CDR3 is TGTGCCAGCAGCCAAGGAGGGGGGTATCAGCCCCAGCATTTT. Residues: CASSQGGGYQPQHF.